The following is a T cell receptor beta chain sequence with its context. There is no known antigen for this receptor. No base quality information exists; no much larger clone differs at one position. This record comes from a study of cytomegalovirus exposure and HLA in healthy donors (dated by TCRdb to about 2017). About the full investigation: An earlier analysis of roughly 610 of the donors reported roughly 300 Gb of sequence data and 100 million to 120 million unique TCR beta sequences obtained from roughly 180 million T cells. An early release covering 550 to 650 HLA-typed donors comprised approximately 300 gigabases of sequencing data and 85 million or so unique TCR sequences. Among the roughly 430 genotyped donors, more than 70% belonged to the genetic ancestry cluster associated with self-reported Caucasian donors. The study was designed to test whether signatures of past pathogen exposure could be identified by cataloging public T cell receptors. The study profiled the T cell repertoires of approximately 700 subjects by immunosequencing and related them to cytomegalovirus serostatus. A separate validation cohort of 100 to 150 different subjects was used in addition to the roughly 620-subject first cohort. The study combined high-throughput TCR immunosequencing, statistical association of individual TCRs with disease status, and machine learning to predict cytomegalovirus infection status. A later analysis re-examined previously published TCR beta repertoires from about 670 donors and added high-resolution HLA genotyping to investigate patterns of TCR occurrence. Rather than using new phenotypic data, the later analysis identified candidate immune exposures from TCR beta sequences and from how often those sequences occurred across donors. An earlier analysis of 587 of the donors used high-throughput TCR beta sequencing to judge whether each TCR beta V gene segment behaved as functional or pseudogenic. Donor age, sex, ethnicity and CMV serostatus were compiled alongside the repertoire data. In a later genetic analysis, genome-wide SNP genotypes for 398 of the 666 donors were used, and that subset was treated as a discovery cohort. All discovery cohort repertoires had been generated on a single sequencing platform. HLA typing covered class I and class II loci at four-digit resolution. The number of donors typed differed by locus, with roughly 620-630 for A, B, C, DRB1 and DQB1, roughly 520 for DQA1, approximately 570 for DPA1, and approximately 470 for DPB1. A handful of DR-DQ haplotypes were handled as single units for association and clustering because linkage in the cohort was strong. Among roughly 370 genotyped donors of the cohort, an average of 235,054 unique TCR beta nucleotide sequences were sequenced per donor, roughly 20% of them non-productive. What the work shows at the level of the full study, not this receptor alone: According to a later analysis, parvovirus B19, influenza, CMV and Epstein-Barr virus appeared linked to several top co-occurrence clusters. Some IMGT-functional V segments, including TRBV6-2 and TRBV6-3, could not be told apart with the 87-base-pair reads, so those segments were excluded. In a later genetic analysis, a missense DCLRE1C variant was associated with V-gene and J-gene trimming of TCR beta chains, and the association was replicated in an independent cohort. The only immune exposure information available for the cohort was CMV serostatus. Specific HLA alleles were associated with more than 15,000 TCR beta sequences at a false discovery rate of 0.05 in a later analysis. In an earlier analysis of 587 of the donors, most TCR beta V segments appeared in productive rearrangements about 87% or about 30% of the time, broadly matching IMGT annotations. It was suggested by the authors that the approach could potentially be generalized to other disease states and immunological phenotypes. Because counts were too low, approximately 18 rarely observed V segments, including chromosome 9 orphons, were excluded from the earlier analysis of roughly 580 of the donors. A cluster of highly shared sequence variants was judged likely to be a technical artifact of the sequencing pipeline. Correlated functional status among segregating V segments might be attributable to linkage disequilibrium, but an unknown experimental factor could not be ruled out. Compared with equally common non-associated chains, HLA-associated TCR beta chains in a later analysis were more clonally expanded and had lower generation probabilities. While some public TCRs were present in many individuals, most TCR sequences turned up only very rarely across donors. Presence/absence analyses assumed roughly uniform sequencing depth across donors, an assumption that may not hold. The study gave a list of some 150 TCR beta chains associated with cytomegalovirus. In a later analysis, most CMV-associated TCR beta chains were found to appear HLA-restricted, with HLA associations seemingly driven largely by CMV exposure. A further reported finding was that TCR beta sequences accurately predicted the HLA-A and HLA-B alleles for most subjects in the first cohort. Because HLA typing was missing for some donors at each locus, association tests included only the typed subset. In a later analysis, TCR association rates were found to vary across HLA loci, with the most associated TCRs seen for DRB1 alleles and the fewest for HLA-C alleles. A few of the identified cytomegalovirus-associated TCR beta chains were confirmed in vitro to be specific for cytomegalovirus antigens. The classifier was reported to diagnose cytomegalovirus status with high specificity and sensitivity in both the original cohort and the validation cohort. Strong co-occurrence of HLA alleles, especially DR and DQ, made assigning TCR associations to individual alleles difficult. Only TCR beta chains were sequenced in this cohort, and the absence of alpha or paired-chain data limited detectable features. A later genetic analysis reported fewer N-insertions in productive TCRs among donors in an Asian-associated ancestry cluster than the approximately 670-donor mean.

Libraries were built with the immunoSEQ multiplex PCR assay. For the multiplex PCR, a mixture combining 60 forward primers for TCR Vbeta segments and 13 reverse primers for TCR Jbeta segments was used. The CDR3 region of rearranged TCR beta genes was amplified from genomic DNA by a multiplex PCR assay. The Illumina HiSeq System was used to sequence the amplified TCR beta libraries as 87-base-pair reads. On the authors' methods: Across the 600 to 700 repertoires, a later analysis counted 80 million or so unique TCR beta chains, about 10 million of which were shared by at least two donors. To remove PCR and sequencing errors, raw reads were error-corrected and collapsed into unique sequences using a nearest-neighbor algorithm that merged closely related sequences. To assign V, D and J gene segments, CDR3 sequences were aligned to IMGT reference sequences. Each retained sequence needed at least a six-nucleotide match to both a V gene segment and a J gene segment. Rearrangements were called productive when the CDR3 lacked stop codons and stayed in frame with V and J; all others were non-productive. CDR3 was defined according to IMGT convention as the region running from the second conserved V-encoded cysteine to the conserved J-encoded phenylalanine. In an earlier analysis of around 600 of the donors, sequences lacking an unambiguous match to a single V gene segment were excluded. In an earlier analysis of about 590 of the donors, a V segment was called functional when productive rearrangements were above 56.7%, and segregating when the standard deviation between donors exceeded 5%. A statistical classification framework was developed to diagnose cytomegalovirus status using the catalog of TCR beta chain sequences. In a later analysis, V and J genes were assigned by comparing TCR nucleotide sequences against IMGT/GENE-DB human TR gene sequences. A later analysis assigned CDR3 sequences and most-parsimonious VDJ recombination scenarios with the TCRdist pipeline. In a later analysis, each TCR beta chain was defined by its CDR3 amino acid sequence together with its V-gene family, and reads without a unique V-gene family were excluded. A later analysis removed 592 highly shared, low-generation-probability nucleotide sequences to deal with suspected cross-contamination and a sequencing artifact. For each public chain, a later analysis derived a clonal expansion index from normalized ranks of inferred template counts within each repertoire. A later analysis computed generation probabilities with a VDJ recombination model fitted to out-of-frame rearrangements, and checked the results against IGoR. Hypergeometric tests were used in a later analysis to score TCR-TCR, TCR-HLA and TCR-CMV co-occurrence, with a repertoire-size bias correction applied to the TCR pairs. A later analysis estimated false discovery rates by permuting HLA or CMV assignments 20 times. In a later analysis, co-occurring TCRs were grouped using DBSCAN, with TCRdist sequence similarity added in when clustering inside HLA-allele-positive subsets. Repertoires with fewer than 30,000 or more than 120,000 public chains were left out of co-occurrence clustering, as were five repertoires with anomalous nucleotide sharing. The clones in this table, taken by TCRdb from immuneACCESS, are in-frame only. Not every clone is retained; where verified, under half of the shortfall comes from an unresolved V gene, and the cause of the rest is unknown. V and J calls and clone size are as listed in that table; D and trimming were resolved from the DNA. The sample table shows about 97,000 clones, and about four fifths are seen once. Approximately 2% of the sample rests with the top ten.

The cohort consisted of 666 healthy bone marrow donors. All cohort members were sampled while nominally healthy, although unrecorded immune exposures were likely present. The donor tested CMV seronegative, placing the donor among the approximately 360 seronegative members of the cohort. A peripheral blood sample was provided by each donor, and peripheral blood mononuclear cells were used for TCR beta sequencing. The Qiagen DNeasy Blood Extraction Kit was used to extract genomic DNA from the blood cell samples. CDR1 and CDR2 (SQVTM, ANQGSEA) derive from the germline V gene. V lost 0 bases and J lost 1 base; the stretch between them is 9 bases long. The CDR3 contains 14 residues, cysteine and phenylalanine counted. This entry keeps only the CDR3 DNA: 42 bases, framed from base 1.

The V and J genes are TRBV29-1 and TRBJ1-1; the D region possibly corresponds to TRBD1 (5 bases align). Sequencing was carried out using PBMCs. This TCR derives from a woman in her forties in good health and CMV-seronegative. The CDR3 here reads CSVEERQSNTEAFF. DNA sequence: TGCAGCGTTGAAGAGAGACAGTCGAACACTGAAGCTTTCTTT.